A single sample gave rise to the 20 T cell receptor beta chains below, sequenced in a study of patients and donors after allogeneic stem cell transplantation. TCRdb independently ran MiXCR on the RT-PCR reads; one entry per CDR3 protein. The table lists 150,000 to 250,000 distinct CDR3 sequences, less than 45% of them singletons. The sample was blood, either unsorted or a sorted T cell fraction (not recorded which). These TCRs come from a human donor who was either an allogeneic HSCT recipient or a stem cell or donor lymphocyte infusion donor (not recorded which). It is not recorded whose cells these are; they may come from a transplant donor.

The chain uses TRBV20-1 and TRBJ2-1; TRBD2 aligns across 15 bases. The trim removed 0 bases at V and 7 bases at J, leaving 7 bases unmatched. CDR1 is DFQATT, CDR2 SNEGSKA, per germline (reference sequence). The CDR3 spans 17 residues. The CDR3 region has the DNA TGCAGTGCTAGAGACCAAACGGGACTAGCGGGAGGTAATGAGCAGTTCTTC. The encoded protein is CSARDQTGLAGGNEQFF.

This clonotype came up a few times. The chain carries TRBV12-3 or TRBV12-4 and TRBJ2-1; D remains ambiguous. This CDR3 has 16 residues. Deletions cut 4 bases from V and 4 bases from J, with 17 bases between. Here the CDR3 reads CASSSTAALPYNEQFF. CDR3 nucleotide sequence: TGTGCCAGCAGTTCGACTGCGGCGCTCCCATACAATGAGCAGTTCTTC.

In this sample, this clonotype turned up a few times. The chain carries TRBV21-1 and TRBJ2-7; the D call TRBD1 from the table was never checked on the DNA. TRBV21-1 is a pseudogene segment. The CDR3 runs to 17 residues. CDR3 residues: CASSRKRPGQSSYEQYF. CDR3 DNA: TGTGCCAGCAGCCGAAAAAGGCCCGGACAAAGCTCCTACGAGCAGTACTTC.

Here the CDR3 reads CASPPGGTRGTDTQYF. The DNA of the CDR3 is TGTGCCAGCCCCCCGGGGGGCACCCGCGGCACAGATACGCAGTATTTT. The chain links TRBV27 to TRBJ2-3; weak D call: TRBD2 (7 bases). The CDR3 extends over 16 amino acids. V was cut by 8 bases and J by 1 base, with 19 bases left in between. Germline V lookup: CDR1 MNHEY, CDR2 SMNVEV (reference sequence).

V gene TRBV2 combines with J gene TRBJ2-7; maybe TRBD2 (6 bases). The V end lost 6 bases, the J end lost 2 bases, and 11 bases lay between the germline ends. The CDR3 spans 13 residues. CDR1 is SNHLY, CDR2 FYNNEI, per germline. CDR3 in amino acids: CASSQRATYEQYF. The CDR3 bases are TGTGCCAGCAGCCAGCGGGCCACCTACGAGCAGTACTTC.

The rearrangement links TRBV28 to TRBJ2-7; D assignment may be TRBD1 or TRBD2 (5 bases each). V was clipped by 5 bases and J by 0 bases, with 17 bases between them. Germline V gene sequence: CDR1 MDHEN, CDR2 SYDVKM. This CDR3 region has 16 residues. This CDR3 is CASSTTGTSASYEQYF. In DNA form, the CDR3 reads TGTGCCAGCAGTACCACCGGGACCAGCGCCTCCTACGAGCAGTACTTC.

The chain's CDR3 is CASSQGDGWAYPQHF. The CDR3 coding sequence is TGTGCCAGCAGCCAGGGGGACGGTTGGGCCTACCCCCAGCATTTT. This chain links TRBV4-2 with TRBJ1-5; possible D gene TRBD1, 5 bases. The CDR3 spans 15 residues. Germline-derived CDR1 and CDR2 are LGHNA and YNFKEQ. Between the trimmed V and J ends, which lost 3 bases and 10 bases, there was a span of 19 bases.

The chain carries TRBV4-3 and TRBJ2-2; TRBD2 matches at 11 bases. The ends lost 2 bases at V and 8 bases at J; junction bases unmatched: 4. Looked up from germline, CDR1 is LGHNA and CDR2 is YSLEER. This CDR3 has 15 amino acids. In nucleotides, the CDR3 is TGCGCCAGCAGCCAACTAGCGGGAGGATTGGGGGAGCTGTTTTTT. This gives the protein CASSQLAGGLGELFF.

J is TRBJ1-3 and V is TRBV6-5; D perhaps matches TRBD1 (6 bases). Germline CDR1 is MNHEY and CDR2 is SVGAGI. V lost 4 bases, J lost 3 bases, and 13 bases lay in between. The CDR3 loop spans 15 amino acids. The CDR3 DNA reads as TGTGCCAGCAGTTCGACGGACAGCATTGGAAACACCATATATTTT. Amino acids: CASSSTDSIGNTIYF.

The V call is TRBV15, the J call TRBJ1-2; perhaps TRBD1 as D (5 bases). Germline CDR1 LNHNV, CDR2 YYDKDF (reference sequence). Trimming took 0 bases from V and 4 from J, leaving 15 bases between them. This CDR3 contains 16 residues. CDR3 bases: TGTGCCACCAGCAGAGATCACGGGGGATTCACCTATGGCTACACCTTC. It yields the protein CATSRDHGGFTYGYTF.

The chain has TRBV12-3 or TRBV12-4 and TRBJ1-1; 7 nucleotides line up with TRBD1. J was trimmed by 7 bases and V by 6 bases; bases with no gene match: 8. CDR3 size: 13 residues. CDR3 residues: CASSRGTALEAFF. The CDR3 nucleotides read TGTGCCAGCAGCCGAGGGACAGCGCTTGAAGCTTTCTTT.

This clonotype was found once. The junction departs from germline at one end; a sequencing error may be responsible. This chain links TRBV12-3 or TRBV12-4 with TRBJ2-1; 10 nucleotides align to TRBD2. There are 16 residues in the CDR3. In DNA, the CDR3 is TGTGCCAGCAGTGTAGCGGGAGGCCTCTCCTACAATGAGCAGTTCTTC. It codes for CASSVAGGLSYNEQFF.

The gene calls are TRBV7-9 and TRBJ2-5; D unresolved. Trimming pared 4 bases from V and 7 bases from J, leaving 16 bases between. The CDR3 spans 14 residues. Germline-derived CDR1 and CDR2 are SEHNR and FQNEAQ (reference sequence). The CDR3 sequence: CASSWQGSKGTQYF. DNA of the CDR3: TGTGCCAGCAGCTGGCAAGGGTCGAAGGGGACCCAGTACTTC.

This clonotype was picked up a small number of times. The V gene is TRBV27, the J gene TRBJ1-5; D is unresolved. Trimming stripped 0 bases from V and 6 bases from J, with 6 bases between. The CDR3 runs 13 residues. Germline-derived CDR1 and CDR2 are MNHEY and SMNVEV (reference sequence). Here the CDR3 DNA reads TGTGCCAGCAGTTTATCCCCGATTCAGCCCCAGCATTTT. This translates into CASSLSPIQPQHF.

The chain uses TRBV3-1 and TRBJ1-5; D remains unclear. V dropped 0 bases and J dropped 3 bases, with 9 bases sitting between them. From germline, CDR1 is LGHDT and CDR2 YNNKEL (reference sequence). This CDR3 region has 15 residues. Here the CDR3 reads CASSQDLADNQPQHF. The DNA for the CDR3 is TGTGCCAGCAGCCAAGATTTGGCAGACAATCAGCCCCAGCATTTT. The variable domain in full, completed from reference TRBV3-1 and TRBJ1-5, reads DTAVSQTPKYLVTQMGNDKSIKCEQNLGHDTMYWYKQDSKKFLKIMFSYNNKELIINETVPNRFSPKSPDKAHLNLHINSLELGDSAVYFCASSQDLADNQPQHFGDGTRLSIL.

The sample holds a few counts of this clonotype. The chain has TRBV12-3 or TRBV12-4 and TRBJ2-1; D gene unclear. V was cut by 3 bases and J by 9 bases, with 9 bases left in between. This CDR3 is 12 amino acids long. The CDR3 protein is CASSFLESEQFF. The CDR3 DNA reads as TGTGCCAGCAGTTTCCTGGAGAGTGAGCAGTTCTTC.

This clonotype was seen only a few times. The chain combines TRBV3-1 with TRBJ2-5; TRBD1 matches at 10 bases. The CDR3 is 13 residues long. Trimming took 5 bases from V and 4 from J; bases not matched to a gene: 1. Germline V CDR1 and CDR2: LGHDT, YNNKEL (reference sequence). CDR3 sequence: CASSRTGGETQYF. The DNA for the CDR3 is TGTGCCAGCAGCAGGACAGGGGGAGAGACCCAGTACTTC.

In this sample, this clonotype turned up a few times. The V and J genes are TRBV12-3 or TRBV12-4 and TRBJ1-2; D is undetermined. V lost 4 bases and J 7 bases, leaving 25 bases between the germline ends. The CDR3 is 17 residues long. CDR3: CASSSYPGINPASGYTF. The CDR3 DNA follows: TGTGCCAGCAGTTCTTACCCGGGTATTAATCCGGCGAGTGGCTACACCTTC.

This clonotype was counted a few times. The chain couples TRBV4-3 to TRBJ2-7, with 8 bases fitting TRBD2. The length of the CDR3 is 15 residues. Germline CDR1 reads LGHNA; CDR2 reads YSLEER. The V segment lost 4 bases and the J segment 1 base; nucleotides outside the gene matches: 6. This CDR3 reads CASSPRTSSSYEQYF. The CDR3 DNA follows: TGCGCCAGCAGCCCACGGACTAGCAGTTCCTACGAGCAGTACTTC.

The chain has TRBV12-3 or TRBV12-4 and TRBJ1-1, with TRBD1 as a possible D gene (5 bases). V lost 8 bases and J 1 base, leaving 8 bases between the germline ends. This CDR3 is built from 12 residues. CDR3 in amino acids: CASHDRNTEAFF. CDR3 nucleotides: TGTGCCAGCCACGACAGGAACACTGAAGCTTTCTTT.